These 20 T cell receptor beta chains were all obtained from the same sample, sequenced in a study of blood T cells in healthy people across ages. A J-beta primer mix and a sample-barcoded 5' primer were used in a second PCR of roughly 7 to 12 cycles. TCRdb re-derived calls from the 5' RACE reads in MiXCR, one entry per CDR3 protein. The sample consists of 1.5 million or so distinct CDR3 sequences, approximately 38% of them appearing once. The sample taken for sequencing was blood. The receptors shown here come from a woman aged 18-29 years in good health.

In its sample, this clonotype was seen a few times. This chain links TRBV6-6 with TRBJ1-6; D unclear. Between the trimmed V and J ends, which lost 2 bases and 6 bases, there was a span of 11 bases. Germline values: CDR1 MNHNY, CDR2 SVGAGI (reference sequence). The CDR3 extends over 15 amino acids. CDR3 protein: CASSYGLGPNSPLHF. CDR3 nucleotide sequence: TGTGCCAGCAGTTACGGGTTGGGCCCTAATTCACCCCTCCACTTT.

This clonotype showed up just a few times. V gene TRBV6-1 combines with J gene TRBJ2-3; TRBD2 agrees at 13 bases. The J segment lost 0 bases and the V segment lost 6 bases, leaving 6 bases of the junction unmatched. From germline, CDR1 is MNHNS and CDR2 SASEGT. CDR3 length: 17 residues. CDR3 residues: CASRPGLAGASTDTQYF. CDR3 in DNA: TGTGCCAGCAGGCCAGGACTAGCGGGGGCTAGCACAGATACGCAGTATTTT.

This chain links TRBV10-3 with TRBJ2-5; unclear D gene. The end of the DNA is better explained by TRBJ2-7, so the J call may be wrong. Per germline, CDR1 ENHRY and CDR2 SYGVKD. CDR3 size: 13 residues. The CDR3 DNA is TGTGCCATCAACGACGGTTCCTTCCACGAGCAGTACTTC. It specifies CAINDGSFHEQYF.

This chain joins TRBV20-1 and TRBJ2-5; maybe TRBD2 (6 bases). This CDR3 contains 12 residues. The V end was cut by 3 bases, the J end by 5 bases, with 10 bases between. Looked up from germline, CDR1 is DFQATT and CDR2 is SNEGSKA (reference sequence). The CDR3 spells CSASYRGETQYF. CDR3 sequence (DNA): TGCAGTGCTAGCTACCGGGGGGAGACCCAGTACTTC.

The chain joins TRBV3-1 to TRBJ1-5; 7 bases map to TRBD1. The CDR3 covers 15 residues. The germline V gene has CDR1 LGHDT and CDR2 YNNKEL (reference sequence). Trimming removed 4 bases from V and 5 bases from J; junction bases left unmatched: 8. CDR3 in DNA: TGTGCCAGCAGCCGAACAGGGGAGGGTTATCAGCCCCAGCATTTT. Amino acids: CASSRTGEGYQPQHF.

The rearrangement uses TRBV6-4 and TRBJ2-3; D unresolved. This CDR3 contains 14 residues. V was pared by 0 bases and J by 6 bases, with 10 bases between. CDR1 is MRHNA, CDR2 SNTAGT, per germline. CDR3 protein: CASSDSSLGDTQYF. The CDR3 DNA reads TGTGCCAGCAGTGACTCGTCGCTAGGGGATACGCAGTATTTT.

The chain employs TRBV20-1 and TRBJ2-5; D not resolved. The CDR3 covers 11 residues. CDR1 DFQATT and CDR2 SNEGSKA come from the germline V gene (reference sequence). The V end was cut by 7 bases, the J end by 11 bases, with 17 bases between. The CDR3 region is CSGVGINEQYF. The CDR3, as DNA: TGCAGTGGTGTAGGTATAAATGAGCAGTACTTC.

The CDR3 region is CASSSGSGGGTEAFF. CDR3 DNA sequence: TGTGCCAGCAGCAGCGGTTCAGGGGGCGGGACTGAAGCTTTCTTT. This chain links TRBV5-4 with TRBJ1-1; 8 bases line up with TRBD1. The ends lost 4 bases at V and 5 bases at J; junction bases unmatched: 10. The CDR3 totals 15 residues. CDR1 and CDR2 (germline): SGHNT, YYREEE (reference sequence).

V usage is TRBV11-3 and J usage is TRBJ2-3; D uncertain. CDR1 is SGHNT and CDR2 is YENEEA in the germline V gene. The CDR3 is 14 residues long. V was trimmed by 3 bases and J by 4 bases, leaving 11 bases between them. Here the CDR3 DNA reads TGTGCCAGCAGCTTCGGCATTTCATCAGATACGCAGTATTTT. It encodes CASSFGISSDTQYF.

The sample holds a few counts of this clonotype. The chain joins TRBV20-1 to TRBJ2-3, with D hard to call. This CDR3 spans 11 amino acids. The germline V and J ends were trimmed by 3 bases and 6 bases, with 7 bases remaining between them. The V gene's germline CDR1 is DFQATT and CDR2 SNEGSKA (reference sequence). CDR3 residues: CSASLVDTQYF. As DNA, the CDR3 is TGCAGTGCTAGTCTCGTGGATACGCAGTATTTT.

The table lists this clonotype with a few counts. In DNA, the CDR3 is TGTGCCAGCAGCTTAGCTGGTCAGGGGGATTATGGCTACACCTTC. The encoded protein is CASSLAGQGDYGYTF. The V and J genes are TRBV7-9 and TRBJ1-2; TRBD1 matches 7 bases. V was clipped by 0 bases and J by 5 bases; unmatched bases: 6. Germline V gene data show CDR1 as SEHNR and CDR2 as FQNEAQ (reference sequence). The length of the CDR3 is 15 residues.

The rearrangement joins TRBV15 to TRBJ1-2; D remains unclear. Trimming left V 2 bases short and J 4 bases short, with 5 bases between. Germline assignment: CDR1 LNHNV and CDR2 YYDKDF (reference sequence). This CDR3 contains 12 residues. CDR3 sequence: CATSRPSYGYTF. DNA of the CDR3: TGTGCCACCAGCAGACCAAGCTATGGCTACACCTTC.

This clonotype was counted a single time. The V gene is TRBV7-2, the J gene TRBJ2-5, with 8 nucleotides matching TRBD2. With 1 base clipped from V and 5 bases from J, the junction kept 12 bases outside the gene matches. The V gene's germline CDR1 is SGHTA and CDR2 FQGNSA. CDR3 length: 17 amino acids. CDR3 coding DNA: TGTGCCAGCAGCTTAGTTTTTAGCGGGATCCGTATGGAGACCCAGTACTTC. Translating it yields CASSLVFSGIRMETQYF.

This clonotype turned up a few times. This chain joins TRBV11-1 and TRBJ2-1; 10 bases are a match to TRBD1. With 7 bases clipped from V and 3 bases from J, the junction kept 6 bases outside the gene matches. CDR1 is SGHAT and CDR2 is FQDESV in the germline V gene (reference sequence). The CDR3 contains 15 residues. The CDR3 reads CASNPRDRGYNEQFF. CDR3 DNA: TGTGCCAGCAACCCAAGGGACAGGGGCTACAATGAGCAGTTCTTC.

The V call is TRBV9, the J call TRBJ1-5, with 7 bases matching TRBD1. The V segment lost 3 bases and the J segment 1 base; nucleotides outside the gene matches: 4. CDR1 and CDR2 from the germline V gene are SGDLS and YYNGEE. The CDR3 totals 15 residues. This CDR3 reads CASSATGSSNQPQHF. CDR3 in DNA: TGTGCCAGCAGCGCGACAGGGTCAAGCAATCAGCCCCAGCATTTT.

The genes are TRBV12-3 or TRBV12-4 and TRBJ1-1; D call uncertain. The CDR3 has 14 amino acids. Deletions cut 5 bases from V and 8 bases from J, with 18 bases between. The DNA for the CDR3 is TGTGCCAGCAGTGTAATATATTTGGAGGGAGAAGCTTTCTTT. Its protein is CASSVIYLEGEAFF.

The V call is TRBV6-1, the J call TRBJ2-5; D gene ambiguous. CDR1 is MNHNS, CDR2 SASEGT, per germline. CDR3 length equals 14 residues. Trimming took 11 bases from V and 4 from J, leaving 20 bases between them. The CDR3 nucleotides read TGTGCCGCCGAGTCGGGCGGTATGGGAGAGACCCAGTACTTC. Translated, it gives CAAESGGMGETQYF.

This clonotype was seen a handful of times. The J gene is TRBJ2-7, the V gene TRBV7-9; no firm D call. The DNA end favors TRBJ2-5, so the J call may be wrong. This CDR3 region has 14 residues. Germline lookup yields CDR1 SEHNR and CDR2 FQNEAQ (reference sequence). The CDR3 reads CASSLSVGWETQYF. The DNA of the CDR3 is TGTGCCAGCAGCTTAAGTGTGGGCTGGGAGACCCAGTACTTC.

The chain is built from TRBV6-5 and TRBJ2-5, with no clear D. Germline V gives CDR1 MNHEY, CDR2 SVGAGI. The CDR3 length is 13 residues. Trimming pared 7 bases from V and 11 bases from J, leaving 20 bases between. The CDR3, as DNA: TGTGCCAGCACGGCGACCTTCTACAATGAGCAGTACTTC. Translating gives CASTATFYNEQYF.

This clonotype was seen more than once but under ten times. The chain links TRBV20-1 to TRBJ1-2, with D unclear. The CDR3 runs 10 residues. CDR1 and CDR2 from the germline V gene are DFQATT and SNEGSKA (reference sequence). Trimming pared 6 bases from V and 8 bases from J, leaving 10 bases between. CDR3 loop: CSAAPGGYTF. The CDR3 bases are TGCAGTGCGGCCCCGGGGGGCTACACCTTC.